These 30 T cell receptor beta chains share one sample of origin, sequenced in a study of neoadjuvant anti-PD-1 for oral cavity cancer. Profiled with immunoSEQ multiplex PCR; TCRdb holds only in-frame clones, not every one. This sample has just over 14,000 clones, with roughly two thirds found just once. The sequenced sample was PBMCs, obtained before nivolumab (anti-PD-1) treatment. These receptors all come from a person between 40 and 85 years old with oral cavity squamous cell carcinoma.

The chain carries TRBV27 and TRBJ2-7; 9 bases fit TRBD1. This CDR3 is 16 amino acids long. V lost 5 bases, J lost 1 base, and 9 bases stayed unmatched. Per germline, CDR1 MNHEY and CDR2 SMNVEV (reference sequence). Here the CDR3 DNA reads TGTGCCAGCAGTGACCTGGGACAGGGCGGGTCCTACGAGCAGTACTTC. Its protein is CASSDLGQGGSYEQYF.

The chain links TRBV30 to TRBJ1-5; D ambiguous. Germline V CDR1 and CDR2: GTSNPN, SVGIG (reference sequence). The CDR3 loop spans 13 amino acids. The V end was cut by 4 bases, the J end by 1 base, with 8 bases between. DNA of the CDR3: TGTGCCTGGAACAGAGAGAGCAATCAGCCCCAGCATTTT. Its translation: CAWNRESNQPQHF. The whole variable domain, filled in from reference TRBV30 and TRBJ1-5, reads SQTIHQWPATLVQPVGSPLSLECTVEGTSNPNLYWYRQAAGRGLQLLFYSVGIGQISSEVPQNLSASRPQDRQFILSSKKLLLSDSGFYLCAWNRESNQPQHFGDGTRLSIL.

V gene TRBV5-1 combines with J gene TRBJ1-2; D is perhaps TRBD1 (6 bases). CDR1 is SGHRS and CDR2 is YFSETQ in the germline V gene. The CDR3 runs 15 residues. The V end was cut by 4 bases, the J end by 4 bases, with 17 bases between. The CDR3 here is CASSPATGGSYGYTF. In nucleotides, the CDR3 is TGCGCCAGCAGCCCGGCGACAGGAGGGAGCTATGGCTACACCTTC.

This chain connects TRBV6-1 to TRBJ2-2; 9 bases map to TRBD1. Germline-derived CDR1 and CDR2 are MNHNS and SASEGT. Trimming at V came to 6 bases and at J to 5 bases, leaving 4 bases not matched to a gene. The CDR3 runs to 14 residues. CDR3 coding DNA: TGTGCCAGCAGAACAGGGGGCTATACCGGGGAGCTGTTTTTT. Its protein is CASRTGGYTGELFF.

The chain joins TRBV7-8 to TRBJ2-3, with 8 bases fitting TRBD2. V trimming: 5 bases; J trimming: 4 bases; junction bases outside the gene matches: 8. The CDR3 is 15 amino acids. Germline CDR1 is SGHVS and CDR2 is FQNEAQ. Here the CDR3 reads CASSTNGRAPDTQYF. The CDR3, as DNA: TGTGCCAGCAGCACCAACGGGAGGGCCCCAGATACGCAGTATTTT.

The rearrangement joins TRBV5-6 to TRBJ2-5, with D possibly called TRBD1 or TRBD2 (5 bases each). The germline CDR1 and CDR2 sequences are SGHDT and YYEEEE. The CDR3 sequence is 15 residues long. The V gene lost 6 bases and the J gene lost 1 base, with 16 bases spanning the gap. The CDR3 loop reads CASTQDGGFQETQYF. CDR3 coding DNA: TGTGCCAGCACCCAAGATGGGGGATTCCAAGAGACCCAGTACTTC.

V gene TRBV9 combines with J gene TRBJ1-2; tentatively, D is TRBD1 (5 bases). The CDR3 has 15 amino acids. Trimming cost V 0 bases and J 7 bases, with 16 bases left between them. Per germline, CDR1 SGDLS and CDR2 YYNGEE. Written as DNA, the CDR3 is TGTGCCAGCAGCGTAGTGGGGCAGCCCGCCGGTGGCTACACCTTC. Its translation is CASSVVGQPAGGYTF. The full variable domain, in which reference TRBV9 and TRBJ1-2 provide the parts outside the CDR3, is DSGVTQTPKHLITATGQRVTLRCSPRSGDLSVYWYQQSLDQGLQFLIQYYNGEERAKGNILERFSAQQFPDLHSELNLSSLELGDSALYFCASSVVGQPAGGYTFGSGTRLTVV.

This rearrangement joins TRBV9 to TRBJ1-3, with 9 bases that match TRBD1. The CDR3 totals 14 residues. V lost 5 bases, J lost 8 bases, and 8 bases stayed unmatched. The germline CDR1 and CDR2 sequences are SGDLS and YYNGEE. The CDR3, as DNA: TGTGCCAGCAGTCCGGGACAGGGTAGTTACACCATATATTTT. Its translation: CASSPGQGSYTIYF.

This clone has more than one count but fewer than ten. The CDR3 DNA sequence: TGTGCCAGCAGCTTAGCTCGGGCCGGGGGGTGGACTGGAAACACCATATATTTT. Protein: CASSLARAGGWTGNTIYF. This chain joins TRBV7-6 and TRBJ1-3, with TRBD1 as a possible D gene (5 bases). The CDR3 extends over 18 amino acids. V gave up 0 bases and J gave up 2 bases, with 17 bases separating them. Germline CDR1 is SGHVS and CDR2 is FNYEAQ.

The chain links TRBV5-6 to TRBJ1-6; 9 bases agree with TRBD1. There are 15 residues in the CDR3. V gave up 3 bases and J gave up 11 bases; unmatched junction bases: 9. Germline V lookup: CDR1 SGHDT, CDR2 YYEEEE. This chain's CDR3 is CASSWRGQGNPPLHF. The CDR3 DNA follows: TGTGCCAGCAGCTGGAGGGGACAGGGTAACCCACCCCTCCACTTT.

J is TRBJ1-5 and V is TRBV2; D is uncertain. Germline CDR1 is SNHLY and CDR2 is FYNNEI. The CDR3 is 13 residues long. The V end lost 6 bases, the J end lost 0 bases, and 6 bases lay between the germline ends. The CDR3 loop reads CASRTNSNQPQHF. The CDR3 region has the DNA TGTGCCAGCAGGACCAATAGCAATCAGCCCCAGCATTTT.

The V and J genes are TRBV4-1 and TRBJ2-1; D is undetermined. This CDR3 has 15 amino acids. Germline V CDR1 and CDR2: MGHRA, YSYEKL. V lost 4 bases to trimming and J lost 0 bases, with 10 bases between them. The CDR3 region is CASSLRTNSYNEQFF. The CDR3 coding sequence is TGCGCCAGCAGCCTCAGGACCAACTCCTACAATGAGCAGTTCTTC.

The rearrangement uses TRBV7-9 and TRBJ1-2, with D unresolved. The CDR3 sequence is 15 residues long. Trimming pared 2 bases from V and 0 bases from J, leaving 10 bases between. Germline-derived CDR1 and CDR2 are SEHNR and FQNEAQ (reference sequence). The CDR3 DNA reads as TGTGCCAGCAGCTTATCAGCCGGGGCTAACTATGGCTACACCTTC. It codes for CASSLSAGANYGYTF.

This clone was picked up a small number of times. The rearrangement uses TRBV28 and TRBJ1-2, with 7 positions matching TRBD1. The CDR3 is 17 residues long. The J segment lost 5 bases and the V segment lost 1 base, leaving 13 bases of the junction unmatched. Germline values: CDR1 MDHEN, CDR2 SYDVKM. CDR3 sequence (DNA): TGTGCCAGCAGTTTATCTCCAGGGGGAAGGCTGGGATATGGCTACACCTTC. It translates to CASSLSPGGRLGYGYTF.

The chain joins TRBV27 to TRBJ1-5; D gene unclear. V was shortened by 3 bases and J by 6 bases, with 15 bases between the two germline ends. The CDR3 sequence is 15 residues long. Germline CDR1 reads MNHEY; CDR2 reads SMNVEV (reference sequence). CDR3 nucleotides: TGTGCCAGCAGTTTCGGGTCCGAGCGGGGTCAGCCCCAGCATTTT. This translates into CASSFGSERGQPQHF.

The chain has TRBV6-6 and TRBJ2-7; possibly TRBD2 for D (7 bases). CDR3 length: 14 residues. Between the trimmed V and J ends, which lost 4 bases and 0 bases, there was a span of 10 bases. Germline CDR1 is MNHNY and CDR2 is SVGAGI (reference sequence). CDR3 protein: CASSSRGASYEQYF. CDR3 coding DNA: TGTGCCAGCAGTTCCCGGGGGGCCTCCTACGAGCAGTACTTC.

This clone was counted only a few times. This rearrangement joins TRBV28 to TRBJ2-7; TRBD2 matches 12 bases. V was pared by 4 bases and J by 4 bases, with 14 bases of the junction left unmatched. CDR1 is MDHEN and CDR2 is SYDVKM in the germline V gene. The CDR3 sequence is 18 residues long. In nucleotides, the CDR3 is TGTGCCAGCAGTTCAAGCCTAGCGGGAGGGCCTGTCGGGTACGAGCAGTACTTC. This encodes CASSSSLAGGPVGYEQYF. Full variable domain (rest looked up from reference TRBV28 and TRBJ2-7): DVKVTQSSRYLVKRTGEKVFLECVQDMDHENMFWYRQDPGLGLRLIYFSYDVKMKEKGDIPEGYSVSREKKERFSLILESASTNQTSMYLCASSSSLAGGPVGYEQYFGPGTRLTVT.

V usage is TRBV28 and J usage is TRBJ1-1; 10 bases line up with TRBD1. The CDR3 sequence is 15 residues long. Looked up from germline, CDR1 is MDHEN and CDR2 is SYDVKM. V shed 0 bases and J 10 bases; nucleotides not matched to a gene: 8. The CDR3 DNA is TGTGCCAGCAGTTTATGGAAGGGACAGGGGAGTATAGCTTTCTTT. Its translation: CASSLWKGQGSIAFF.

The chain employs TRBV2 and TRBJ1-5, with D possibly being TRBD1 (6 bases). The CDR3 runs 14 residues. The V gene lost 6 bases and the J gene lost 4 bases, with 13 bases spanning the gap. Looked up from germline, CDR1 is SNHLY and CDR2 is FYNNEI. The CDR3 DNA reads as TGTGCCAGCAGCCTCGGGACATTAAATCAGCCCCAGCATTTT. Amino acids: CASSLGTLNQPQHF.

The chain joins TRBV27 to TRBJ1-1; TRBD1 is a possible D gene (6 bases). V was shortened by 5 bases and J by 4 bases, with 14 bases between the two germline ends. In germline, CDR1 is MNHEY, CDR2 SMNVEV (reference sequence). The CDR3 has 14 amino acids. The DNA for the CDR3 is TGTGCCAGCAGTCTAACAACAGGGATCACTGAAGCTTTCTTT. Its translation: CASSLTTGITEAFF.

This clone was counted only a few times. V and J are TRBV11-3 and TRBJ2-5; TRBD1 or TRBD2 may be the D gene (5 bases each). Trimming stripped 5 bases from V and 4 bases from J, with 17 bases between. Germline V CDR1 and CDR2: SGHNT, YENEEA. The CDR3 is 15 residues long. The DNA of the CDR3 is TGTGCCAGCAGCCGAGGGGCAGGGAAGCGAGAGACCCAGTACTTC. This gives the protein CASSRGAGKRETQYF. The full variable domain, completed using reference TRBV11-3 and TRBJ2-5, is EAGVVQSPRYKIIEKKQPVAFWCNPISGHNTLYWYLQNLGQGPELLIRYENEEAVDDSQLPKDRFSAERLKGVDSTLKIQPAELGDSAVYLCASSRGAGKRETQYFGPGTRLLVL.

This clone appeared a few times. CDR3 sequence: CASSILPPGETQYF. CDR3 nucleotides: TGTGCCAGTAGTATATTGCCTCCTGGGGAGACCCAGTACTTC. The rearrangement links TRBV19 to TRBJ2-5, with D unclear. The germline gives CDR1 LNHDA, CDR2 SQIVND (reference sequence). V lost 2 bases to trimming and J lost 5 bases, with 12 bases between them. This CDR3 contains 14 residues. Filled out from reference TRBV19 and TRBJ2-5, the complete variable domain reads DGGITQSPKYLFRKEGQNVTLSCEQNLNHDAMYWYRQDPGQGLRLIYYSQIVNDFQKGDIAEGYSVSREKKESFPLTVTSAQKNPTAFYLCASSILPPGETQYFGPGTRLLVL.

CDR3 loop: CASSEGTASSYEQYF. The CDR3, as DNA: TGTGCCAGCAGTGAAGGGACGGCGAGCTCCTACGAGCAGTACTTC. The chain uses TRBV6-1 and TRBJ2-7, with no clear D. Trimming shortened V by 1 base and J by 0 bases, and 10 bases separated the two germline ends. In germline, CDR1 is MNHNS, CDR2 SASEGT. The CDR3 loop spans 15 amino acids.

This clone was observed a few times. V is TRBV9 and J is TRBJ1-6; D remains ambiguous. CDR1 and CDR2 from the germline V gene are SGDLS and YYNGEE. The CDR3 is 17 residues long. Trimming left V 4 bases short and J 0 bases short, with 14 bases between. CDR3 protein: CASSPRMRSSYNSPLHF. The DNA for the CDR3 is TGTGCCAGCAGCCCTCGGATGAGGAGCTCCTATAATTCACCCCTCCACTTT. The full variable domain, completed using reference TRBV9 and TRBJ1-6, is DSGVTQTPKHLITATGQRVTLRCSPRSGDLSVYWYQQSLDQGLQFLIQYYNGEERAKGNILERFSAQQFPDLHSELNLSSLELGDSALYFCASSPRMRSSYNSPLHFGNGTRLTVT.

This chain links TRBV11-2 with TRBJ1-4, with D hard to call. The CDR3 totals 15 residues. Germline CDR1 is SGHAT and CDR2 is FQNNGV. With 1 base removed from V and 2 bases from J, the gap between germline ends came to 8 bases. The DNA for the CDR3 is TGTGCCAGCAGCTTAGGGTCGGGGACTAATGAAAAACTGTTTTTT. Protein: CASSLGSGTNEKLFF.

The CDR3 coding sequence is TGCGCCAGCAGCTTGGAATCAGGAGGTTTCTACGAGCAGTACTTC. Its protein product is CASSLESGGFYEQYF. This chain joins TRBV5-1 and TRBJ2-7; TRBD2 might be the D (5 bases). V lost 0 bases and J 3 bases, leaving 13 bases between the germline ends. The CDR3 spans 15 residues. CDR1 and CDR2 from the germline V gene are SGHRS and YFSETQ.

The CDR3 loop is CASSLGTGGHNEQFF. In DNA form, the CDR3 reads TGTGCCAGCAGCTTAGGTACGGGGGGGCATAATGAGCAGTTCTTC. The V and J genes are TRBV13 and TRBJ2-1; 8 nucleotides agree with TRBD2. CDR1 is PRHDT and CDR2 is FYEKMQ in the germline V gene (reference sequence). The J segment lost 7 bases and the V segment lost 0 bases, leaving 5 bases of the junction unmatched. The CDR3 is 15 amino acids.

The J gene is TRBJ2-1, the V gene TRBV5-1, with a tentative D call TRBD2 (5 bases). The germline gives CDR1 SGHRS, CDR2 YFSETQ. This CDR3 has 14 residues. The V end lost 3 bases, the J end lost 5 bases, and 12 bases lay between the germline ends. For the CDR3, the DNA is TGCGCCAGCAGCTACTCGGGGATGGACAATGAGCAGTTCTTC. This gives the protein CASSYSGMDNEQFF. Complete variable domain (other parts from reference TRBV5-1 and TRBJ2-1): KAGVTQTPRYLIKTRGQQVTLSCSPISGHRSVSWYQQTPGQGLQFLFEYFSETQRNKGNFPGRFSGRQFSNSRSEMNVSTLELGDSALYLCASSYSGMDNEQFFGPGTRLTVL.

This clone was detected a few times. V gene TRBV2 combines with J gene TRBJ1-2; D gene unclear. The germline V gene encodes CDR1 SNHLY and CDR2 FYNNEI. Deletions cut 2 bases from V and 4 bases from J, with 5 bases between. The CDR3 runs 12 residues. Here the CDR3 DNA reads TGTGCCAGCAGTGAACGCGCCTATGGCTACACCTTC. Translated: CASSERAYGYTF. The variable domain in full, with the rest retrieved from reference TRBV2 and TRBJ1-2, is EPEVTQTPSHQVTQMGQEVILRCVPISNHLYFYWYRQILGQKVEFLVSFYNNEISEKSEIFDDQFSVERPDGSNFTLKIRSTKLEDSAMYFCASSERAYGYTFGSGTRLTVV.

This chain connects TRBV4-2 to TRBJ2-7, with D possibly called TRBD1 or TRBD2 (5 bases each). Trimming shortened V by 8 bases and J by 3 bases, and 20 bases separated the two germline ends. Germline assignment: CDR1 LGHNA and CDR2 YNFKEQ. The CDR3 runs 15 residues. CDR3 sequence (DNA): TGTGCCAGCCAGCCCCTCCCGGGACGAAGCTACGAGCAGTACTTC. It codes for CASQPLPGRSYEQYF.